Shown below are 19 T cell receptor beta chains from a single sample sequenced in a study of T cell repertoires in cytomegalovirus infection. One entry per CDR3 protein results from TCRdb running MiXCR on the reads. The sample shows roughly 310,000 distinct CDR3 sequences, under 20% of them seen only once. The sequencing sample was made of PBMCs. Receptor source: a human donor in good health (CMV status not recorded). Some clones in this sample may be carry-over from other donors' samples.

The CDR3 region has the DNA TGCGCCAGCAGTCACCCACAACACAATGAGCAGTTCTTC. This translates into CASSHPQHNEQFF. The V gene is TRBV23-1, the J gene TRBJ2-1; D call uncertain. TRBV23-1 is noted as an ORF with a role that remains uncertain. This CDR3 is 13 amino acids long. Trimming took 3 bases from V and 5 from J, leaving 8 bases between them.

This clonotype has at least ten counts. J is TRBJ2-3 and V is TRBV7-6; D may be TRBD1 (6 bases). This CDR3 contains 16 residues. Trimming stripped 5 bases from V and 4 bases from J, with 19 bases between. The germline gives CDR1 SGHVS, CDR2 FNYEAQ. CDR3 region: CASSQITGSGADTQYF. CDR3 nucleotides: TGTGCCAGCAGCCAAATTACAGGGTCCGGCGCAGATACGCAGTATTTT.

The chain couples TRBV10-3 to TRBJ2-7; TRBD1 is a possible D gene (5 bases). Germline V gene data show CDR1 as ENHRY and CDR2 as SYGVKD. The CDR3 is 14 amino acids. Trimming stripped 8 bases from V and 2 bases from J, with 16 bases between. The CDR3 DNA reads TGTGCCATCCAGAACCAGGGCCCGCCCTACGAGCAGTACTTC. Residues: CAIQNQGPPYEQYF.

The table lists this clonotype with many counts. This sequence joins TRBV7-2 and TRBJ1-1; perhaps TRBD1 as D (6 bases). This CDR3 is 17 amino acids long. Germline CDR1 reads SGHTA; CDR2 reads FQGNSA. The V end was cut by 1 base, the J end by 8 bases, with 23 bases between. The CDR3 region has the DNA TGTGCCAGCAGCTTAGGGGATTTTTCTGCAGGGGCTCAAGAAGCTTTCTTT. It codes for CASSLGDFSAGAQEAFF.

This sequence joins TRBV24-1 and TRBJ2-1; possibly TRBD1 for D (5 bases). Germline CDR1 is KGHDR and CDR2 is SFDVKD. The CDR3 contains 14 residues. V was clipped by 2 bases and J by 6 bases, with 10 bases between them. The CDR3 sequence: CATSDWGRPNEQFF. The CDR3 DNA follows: TGTGCCACCAGTGATTGGGGCCGACCCAATGAGCAGTTCTTC.

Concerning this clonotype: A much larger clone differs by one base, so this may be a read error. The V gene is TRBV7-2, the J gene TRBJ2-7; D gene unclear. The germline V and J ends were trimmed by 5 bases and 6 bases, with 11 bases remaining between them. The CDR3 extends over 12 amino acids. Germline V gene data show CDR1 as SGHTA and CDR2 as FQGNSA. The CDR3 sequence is CASSTLPCEQYF. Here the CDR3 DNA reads TGTGCCAGCAGCACCCTCCCCTGCGAGCAGTACTTC.

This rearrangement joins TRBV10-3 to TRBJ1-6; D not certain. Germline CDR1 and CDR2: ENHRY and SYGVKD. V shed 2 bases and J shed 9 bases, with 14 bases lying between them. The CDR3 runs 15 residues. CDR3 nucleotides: TGTGCCATCAGTGAGAATCAGAGGACGGCTTCACCCCTCCACTTT. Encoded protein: CAISENQRTASPLHF.

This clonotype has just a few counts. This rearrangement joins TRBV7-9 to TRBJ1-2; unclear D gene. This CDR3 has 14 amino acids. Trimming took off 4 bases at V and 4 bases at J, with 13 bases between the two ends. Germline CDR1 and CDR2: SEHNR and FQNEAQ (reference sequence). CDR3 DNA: TGTGCCAGCAGCTCCCTTGCCCCGTTCTATGGCTACACCTTC. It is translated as CASSSLAPFYGYTF.

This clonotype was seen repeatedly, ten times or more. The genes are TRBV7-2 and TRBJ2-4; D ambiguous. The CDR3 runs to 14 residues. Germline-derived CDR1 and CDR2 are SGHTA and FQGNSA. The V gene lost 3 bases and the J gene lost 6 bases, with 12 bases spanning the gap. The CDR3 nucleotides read TGTGCCAGCAGCTTTTTCGAGCGAACAAACATTCAGTACTTC. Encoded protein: CASSFFERTNIQYF.

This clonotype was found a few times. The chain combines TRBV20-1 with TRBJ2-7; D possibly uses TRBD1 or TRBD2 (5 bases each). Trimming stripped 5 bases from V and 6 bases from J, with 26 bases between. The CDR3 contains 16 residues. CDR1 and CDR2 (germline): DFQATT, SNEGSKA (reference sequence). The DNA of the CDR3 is TGCAGTGCTCCCCAGCCTGGACGGGGCCTGAAAGGCGAGCAGTACTTC. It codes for CSAPQPGRGLKGEQYF.

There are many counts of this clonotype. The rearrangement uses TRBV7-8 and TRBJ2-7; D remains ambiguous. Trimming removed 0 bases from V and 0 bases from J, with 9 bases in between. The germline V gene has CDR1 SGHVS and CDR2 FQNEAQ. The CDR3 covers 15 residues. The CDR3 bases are TGTGCCAGCAGCTTAGCGCGACGTACCTCCTACGAGCAGTACTTC. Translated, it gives CASSLARRTSYEQYF.

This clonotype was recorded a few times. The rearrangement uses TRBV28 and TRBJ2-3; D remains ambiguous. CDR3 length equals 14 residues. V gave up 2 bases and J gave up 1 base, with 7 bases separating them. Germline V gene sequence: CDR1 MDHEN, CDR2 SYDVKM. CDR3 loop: CASSLDLGTDTQYF. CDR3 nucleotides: TGTGCCAGCAGTTTAGATCTAGGCACAGATACGCAGTATTTT. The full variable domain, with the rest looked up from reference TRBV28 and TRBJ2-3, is DVKVTQSSRYLVKRTGEKVFLECVQDMDHENMFWYRQDPGLGLRLIYFSYDVKMKEKGDIPEGYSVSREKKERFSLILESASTNQTSMYLCASSLDLGTDTQYFGPGTRLTVL.

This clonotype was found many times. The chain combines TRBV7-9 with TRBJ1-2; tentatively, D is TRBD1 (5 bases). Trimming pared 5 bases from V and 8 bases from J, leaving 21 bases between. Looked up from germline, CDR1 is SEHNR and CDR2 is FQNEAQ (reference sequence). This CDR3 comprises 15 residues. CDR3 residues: CASSPADRPSRGYTF. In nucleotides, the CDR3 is TGTGCCAGCAGCCCAGCTGACAGACCCTCTCGGGGCTACACCTTC. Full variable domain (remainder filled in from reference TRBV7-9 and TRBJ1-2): DTGVSQNPRHKITKRGQNVTFRCDPISEHNRLYWYRQTLGQGPEFLTYFQNEAQLEKSRLLSDRFSAERPKGSFSTLEIQRTEQGDSAMYLCASSPADRPSRGYTFGSGTRLTVV.

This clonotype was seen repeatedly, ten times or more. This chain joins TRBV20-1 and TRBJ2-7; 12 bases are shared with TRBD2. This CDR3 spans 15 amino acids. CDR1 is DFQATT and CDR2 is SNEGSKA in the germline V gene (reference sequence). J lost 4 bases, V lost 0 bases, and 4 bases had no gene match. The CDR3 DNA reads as TGCAGTGCTAGAGATGCCCTAGCGGGGGGGTACGAGCAGTACTTC. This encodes CSARDALAGGYEQYF.

CDR3 nucleotides: TGCAGTGCTATAAGCGGGGGGGCCACCGGGGAGCTGTTTTTT. Translated: CSAISGGATGELFF. This chain uses TRBV20-1 with TRBJ2-2, with TRBD2 matching over 10 bases. The CDR3 has 14 residues. V lost 4 bases, J lost 4 bases, and 3 bases stayed unmatched. Germline V gives CDR1 DFQATT, CDR2 SNEGSKA (reference sequence).

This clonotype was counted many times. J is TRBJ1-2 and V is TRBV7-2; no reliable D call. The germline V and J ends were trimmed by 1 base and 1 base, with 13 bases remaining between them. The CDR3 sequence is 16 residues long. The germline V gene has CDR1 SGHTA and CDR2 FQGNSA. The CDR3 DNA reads TGTGCCAGCAGCTTAGTTTCCGGCGGTAATAACTATGGCTACACCTTC. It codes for CASSLVSGGNNYGYTF.

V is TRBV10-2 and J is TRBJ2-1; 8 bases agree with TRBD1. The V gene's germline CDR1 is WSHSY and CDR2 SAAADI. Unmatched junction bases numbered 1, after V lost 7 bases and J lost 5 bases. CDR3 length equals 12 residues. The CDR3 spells CASTDRDNEQFF. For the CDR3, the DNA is TGCGCCAGCACGGACAGGGACAATGAGCAGTTCTTC.

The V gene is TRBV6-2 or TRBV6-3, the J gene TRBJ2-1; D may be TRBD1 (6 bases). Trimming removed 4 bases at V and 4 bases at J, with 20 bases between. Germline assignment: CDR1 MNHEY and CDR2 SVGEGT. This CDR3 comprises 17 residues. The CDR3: CASSSPPGQRPYNEQFF. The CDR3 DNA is TGTGCCAGCAGTTCCCCGCCCGGACAGAGACCATACAATGAGCAGTTCTTC.

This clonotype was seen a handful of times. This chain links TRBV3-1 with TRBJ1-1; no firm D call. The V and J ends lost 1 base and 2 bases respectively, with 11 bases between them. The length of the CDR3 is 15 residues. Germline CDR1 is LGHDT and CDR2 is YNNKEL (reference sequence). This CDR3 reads CASSQVSAGNTEAFF. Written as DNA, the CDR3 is TGTGCCAGCAGCCAAGTCTCGGCAGGTAACACTGAAGCTTTCTTT.